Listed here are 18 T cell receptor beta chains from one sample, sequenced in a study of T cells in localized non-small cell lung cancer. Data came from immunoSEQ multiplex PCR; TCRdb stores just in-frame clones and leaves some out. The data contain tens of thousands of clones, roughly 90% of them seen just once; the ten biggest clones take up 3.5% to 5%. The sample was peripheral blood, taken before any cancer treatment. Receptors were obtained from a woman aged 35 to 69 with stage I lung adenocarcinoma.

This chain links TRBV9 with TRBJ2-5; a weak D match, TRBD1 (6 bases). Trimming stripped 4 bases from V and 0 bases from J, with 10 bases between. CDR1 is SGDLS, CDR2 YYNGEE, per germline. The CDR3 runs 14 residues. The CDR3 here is CASSPRQDQETQYF. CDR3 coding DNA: TGTGCCAGCAGCCCTAGACAGGACCAAGAGACCCAGTACTTC.

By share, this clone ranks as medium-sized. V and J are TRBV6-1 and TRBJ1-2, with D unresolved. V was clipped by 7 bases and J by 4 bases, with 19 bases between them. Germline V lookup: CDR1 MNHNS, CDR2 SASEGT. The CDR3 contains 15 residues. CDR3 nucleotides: TGTGCCAGCACCTCCGGCGGCCCCGCTCCCTATGGCTACACCTTC. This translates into CASTSGGPAPYGYTF.

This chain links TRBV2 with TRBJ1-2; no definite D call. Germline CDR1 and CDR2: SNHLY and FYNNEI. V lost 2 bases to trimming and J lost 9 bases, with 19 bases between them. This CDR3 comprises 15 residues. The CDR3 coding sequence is TGTGCCAGCAGTGAAAGCCAGATTGGGATTAGTCGCTACACCTTC. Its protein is CASSESQIGISRYTF.

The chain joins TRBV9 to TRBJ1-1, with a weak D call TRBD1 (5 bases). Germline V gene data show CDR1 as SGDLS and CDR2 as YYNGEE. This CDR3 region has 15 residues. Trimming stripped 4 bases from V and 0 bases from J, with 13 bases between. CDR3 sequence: CASSPSGAMNTEAFF. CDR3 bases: TGTGCCAGCAGCCCCTCCGGGGCAATGAACACTGAAGCTTTCTTT.

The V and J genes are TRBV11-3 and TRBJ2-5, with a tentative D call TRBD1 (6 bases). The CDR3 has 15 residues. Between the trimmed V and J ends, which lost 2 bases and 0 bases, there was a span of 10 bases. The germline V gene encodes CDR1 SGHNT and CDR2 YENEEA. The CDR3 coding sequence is TGTGCCAGCAGCTTACCCGGACAGTACCAAGAGACCCAGTACTTC. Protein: CASSLPGQYQETQYF.

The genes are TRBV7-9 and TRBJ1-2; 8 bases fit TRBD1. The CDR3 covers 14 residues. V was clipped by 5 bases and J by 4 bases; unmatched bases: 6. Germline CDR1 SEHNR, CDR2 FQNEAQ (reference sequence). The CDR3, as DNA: TGTGCCAGCAGCATCGGACAGGGCCCCTATGGCTACACCTTC. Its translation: CASSIGQGPYGYTF. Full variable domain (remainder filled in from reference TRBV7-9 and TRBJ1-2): DTGVSQNPRHKITKRGQNVTFRCDPISEHNRLYWYRQTLGQGPEFLTYFQNEAQLEKSRLLSDRFSAERPKGSFSTLEIQRTEQGDSAMYLCASSIGQGPYGYTFGSGTRLTVV.

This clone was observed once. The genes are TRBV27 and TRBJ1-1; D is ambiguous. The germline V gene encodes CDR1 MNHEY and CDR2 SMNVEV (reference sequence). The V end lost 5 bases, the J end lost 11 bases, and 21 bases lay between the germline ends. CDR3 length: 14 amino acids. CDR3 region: CASSGLRTGDFAFF. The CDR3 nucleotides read TGTGCCAGCAGTGGATTACGGACGGGAGATTTCGCTTTCTTT.

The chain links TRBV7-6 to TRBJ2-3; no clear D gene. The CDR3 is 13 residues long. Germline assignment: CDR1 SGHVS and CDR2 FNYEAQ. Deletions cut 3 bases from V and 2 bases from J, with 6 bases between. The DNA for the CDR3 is TGTGCCAGCAGCTTCACTAACACAGATACGCAGTATTTT. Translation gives CASSFTNTDTQYF.

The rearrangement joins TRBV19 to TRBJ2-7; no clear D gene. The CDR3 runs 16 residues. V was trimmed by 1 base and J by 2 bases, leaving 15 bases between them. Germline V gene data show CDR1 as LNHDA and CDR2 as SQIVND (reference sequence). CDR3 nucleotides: TGTGCCAGTAGTATAGGATCCGGCAGGCAAACCTACGAGCAGTACTTC. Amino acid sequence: CASSIGSGRQTYEQYF.

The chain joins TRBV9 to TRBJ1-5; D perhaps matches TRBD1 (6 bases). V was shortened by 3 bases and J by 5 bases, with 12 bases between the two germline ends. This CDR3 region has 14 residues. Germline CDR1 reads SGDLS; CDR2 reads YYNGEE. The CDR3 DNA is TGTGCCAGCAGCGACAGGGACGGGTATCAGCCCCAGCATTTT. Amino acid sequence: CASSDRDGYQPQHF.

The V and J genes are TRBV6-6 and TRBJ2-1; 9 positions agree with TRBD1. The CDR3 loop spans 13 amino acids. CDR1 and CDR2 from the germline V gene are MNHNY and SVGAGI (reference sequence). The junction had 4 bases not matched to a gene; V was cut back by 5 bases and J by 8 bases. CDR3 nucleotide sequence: TGTGCCAGCAGTGTGGACAGGGGCGATGAGCAGTTCTTC. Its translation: CASSVDRGDEQFF.

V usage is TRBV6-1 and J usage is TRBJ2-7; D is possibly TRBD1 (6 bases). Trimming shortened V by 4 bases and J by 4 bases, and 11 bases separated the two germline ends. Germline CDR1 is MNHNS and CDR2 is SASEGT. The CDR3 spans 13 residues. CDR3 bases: TGTGCCAGCAGTGGGGTAGGGGGTTACGAGCAGTACTTC. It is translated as CASSGVGGYEQYF.

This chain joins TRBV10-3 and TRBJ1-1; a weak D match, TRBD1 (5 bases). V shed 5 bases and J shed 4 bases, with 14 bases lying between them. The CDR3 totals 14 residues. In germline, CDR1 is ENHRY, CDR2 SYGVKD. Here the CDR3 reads CAISQREGSTEAFF. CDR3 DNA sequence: TGTGCCATCAGTCAGAGGGAGGGGAGCACTGAAGCTTTCTTT.

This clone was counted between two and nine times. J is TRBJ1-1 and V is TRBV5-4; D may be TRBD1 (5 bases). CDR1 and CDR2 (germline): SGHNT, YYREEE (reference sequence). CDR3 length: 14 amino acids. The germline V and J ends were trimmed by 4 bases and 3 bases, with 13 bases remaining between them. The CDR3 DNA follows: TGTGCCAGCAGCGGGGGAATATTCGACACTGAAGCTTTCTTT. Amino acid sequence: CASSGGIFDTEAFF.

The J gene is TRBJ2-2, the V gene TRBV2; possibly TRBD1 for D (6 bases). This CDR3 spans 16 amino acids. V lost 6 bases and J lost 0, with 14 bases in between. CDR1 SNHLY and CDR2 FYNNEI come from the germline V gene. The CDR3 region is CASRIDRTSNTGELFF. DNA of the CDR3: TGTGCCAGCAGGATCGACAGGACCTCGAACACCGGGGAGCTGTTTTTT.

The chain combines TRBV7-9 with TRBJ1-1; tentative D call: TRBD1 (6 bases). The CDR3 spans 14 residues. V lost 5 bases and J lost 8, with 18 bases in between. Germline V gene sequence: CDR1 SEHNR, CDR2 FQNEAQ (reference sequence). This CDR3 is CASSRPRGGVEAFF. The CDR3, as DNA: TGTGCCAGCAGCCGCCCCAGAGGGGGTGTGGAAGCTTTCTTT.

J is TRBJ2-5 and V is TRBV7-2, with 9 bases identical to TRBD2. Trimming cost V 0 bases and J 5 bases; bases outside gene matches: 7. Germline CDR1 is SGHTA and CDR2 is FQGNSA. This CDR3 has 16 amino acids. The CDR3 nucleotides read TGTGCCAGCAGCTTAGCGGGCGGGGGGGTGCTTGAGACCCAGTACTTC. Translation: CASSLAGGGVLETQYF.

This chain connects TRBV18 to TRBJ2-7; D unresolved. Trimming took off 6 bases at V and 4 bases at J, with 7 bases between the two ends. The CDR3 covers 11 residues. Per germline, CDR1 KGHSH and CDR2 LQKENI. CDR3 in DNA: TGTGCCAGCTCCGAAATGTACGAGCAGTACTTC. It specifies CASSEMYEQYF.